Presented here are 20 T cell receptor beta chains from one specimen sequenced in a study of T cell repertoires in cytomegalovirus infection. No antigens are known for them. TCRdb fed the reads into MiXCR, producing one record per CDR3 protein. The repertoire holds 110,000 to 150,000 distinct CDR3 sequences, roughly a third seen once, with 45% to 60% in the top ten. This specimen consisted of CD8+ T cells from cultured PBMCs, obtained from culture after CMV antigen stimulation. The receptors were sampled from a human donor in good health (CMV status not recorded). Some clones in this sample may be carry-over from other donors' samples.

V usage is TRBV12-5 and J usage is TRBJ2-7; 9 bases fit TRBD1. This CDR3 region has 14 residues. Per germline, CDR1 LGHNT and CDR2 FRNRAP. The V segment lost 7 bases and the J segment 6 bases; nucleotides outside the gene matches: 10. CDR3 bases: TGTGCTAGTGCCCCGGACAGGGGCAATCGCGAGCAGTACTTC. Protein sequence: CASAPDRGNREQYF.

This clonotype was seen many times. The chain is built from TRBV7-2 and TRBJ2-7; D tentatively reads TRBD1 or TRBD2 (5 bases each). The CDR3 loop spans 17 amino acids. The V end lost 1 base, the J end lost 2 bases, and 18 bases lay between the germline ends. The V gene's germline CDR1 is SGHTA and CDR2 FQGNSA. As DNA, the CDR3 is TGTGCCAGCAGCTTAGACTGGGGCGTCGGGGCTCCCTACGAGCAGTACTTC. Protein sequence: CASSLDWGVGAPYEQYF.

The rearrangement uses TRBV2 and TRBJ2-1; D might be TRBD1 (7 bases). In germline, CDR1 is SNHLY, CDR2 FYNNEI. The CDR3 is 14 residues long. Trimming took off 8 bases at V and 7 bases at J, with 18 bases between the two ends. This CDR3 is CASFLQGGRNEQFF. The CDR3 DNA sequence: TGTGCCAGCTTTCTTCAGGGGGGCAGAAATGAGCAGTTCTTC.

This clonotype was seen a handful of times. The gene calls are TRBV7-7 and TRBJ2-3; D is unclear. This CDR3 spans 14 amino acids. The germline V gene has CDR1 SSHAT and CDR2 FNYEAQ (reference sequence). V was shortened by 1 base and J by 6 bases, with 11 bases between the two germline ends. The DNA for the CDR3 is TGTGCCAGCAGCTTAGGTGTCTCGGCGGATACGCAGTATTTT. This gives the protein CASSLGVSADTQYF.

The gene calls are TRBV9 and TRBJ2-7; D is possibly TRBD1 or TRBD2 (6 bases each). This CDR3 is 14 amino acids long. V was clipped by 0 bases and J by 5 bases, with 12 bases between them. Looked up from germline, CDR1 is SGDLS and CDR2 is YYNGEE. The CDR3 here is CASSVAGARDEQYF. The CDR3 DNA sequence: TGTGCCAGCAGCGTAGCGGGGGCCCGGGACGAGCAGTACTTC.

This clonotype was seen repeatedly, ten times or more. V and J are TRBV7-6 and TRBJ1-2; 9 nucleotides align to TRBD1. The CDR3 totals 14 residues. After removal of 5 bases from V and 4 bases from J, the junction contained 5 bases not matched to a gene. Germline lookup yields CDR1 SGHVS and CDR2 FNYEAQ. In DNA, the CDR3 is TGTGCCAGCAGCCCGGGACAGGGAACCTATGGCTACACCTTC. As protein: CASSPGQGTYGYTF.

The rearrangement links TRBV15 to TRBJ1-2, with D perhaps matching TRBD1 (6 bases). The CDR3 spans 14 residues. Trimming took off 5 bases at V and 3 bases at J, with 13 bases between the two ends. The germline V gene has CDR1 LNHNV and CDR2 YYDKDF (reference sequence). The CDR3 bases are TGTGCCACCAGCTCACCGGGACAATACTATGGCTACACCTTC. Translated, it gives CATSSPGQYYGYTF. Filled out from reference TRBV15 and TRBJ1-2, the complete variable domain reads DAMVIQNPRYQVTQFGKPVTLSCSQTLNHNVMYWYQQKSSQAPKLLFHYYDKDFNNEADTPDNFQSRRPNTSFCFLDIRSPGLGDTAMYLCATSSPGQYYGYTFGSGTRLTVV.

In this sample, this clonotype turned up many times. The chain is built from TRBV28 and TRBJ2-2; D remains unclear. Trimming removed 4 bases at V and 6 bases at J, with 12 bases between. Germline V gene sequence: CDR1 MDHEN, CDR2 SYDVKM. The CDR3 length is 14 residues. The CDR3 DNA follows: TGTGCCAGCAGTTCACCCCTCGGGCCCGGGGAGCTGTTTTTT. It yields the protein CASSSPLGPGELFF.

This sequence joins TRBV6-6 and TRBJ2-3; 7 bases fit TRBD2. CDR3 size: 17 residues. Germline values: CDR1 MNHNY, CDR2 SVGAGI (reference sequence). J was trimmed by 0 bases and V by 10 bases; bases with no gene match: 16. The CDR3 bases are TGTGCCACGCAAGAACCCCATTGGCGGGAGAGCACAGATACGCAGTATTTT. This encodes CATQEPHWRESTDTQYF.

This chain joins TRBV20-1 and TRBJ1-2; 9 bases align to TRBD1. The length of the CDR3 is 14 residues. CDR1 and CDR2 from the germline V gene are DFQATT and SNEGSKA (reference sequence). V gave up 5 bases and J gave up 3 bases; unmatched junction bases: 7. The CDR3 sequence is CSARGTGSYYGYTF. CDR3 DNA: TGCAGTGCTCGAGGGACAGGGAGCTACTATGGCTACACCTTC.

The chain joins TRBV19 to TRBJ1-6; D not certain. V gave up 8 bases and J gave up 8 bases, with 7 bases separating them. The V gene's germline CDR1 is LNHDA and CDR2 SQIVND (reference sequence). The CDR3 sequence is 11 residues long. The CDR3 nucleotides are TGTGCCAGTGGGCCATATTCACCCCTCCACTTT. Amino acids: CASGPYSPLHF.

This clonotype was found many times. The chain employs TRBV20-1 and TRBJ2-1; either TRBD1 or TRBD2 may supply D (5 bases each). Trimming removed 6 bases at V and 0 bases at J, with 9 bases between. Germline V gives CDR1 DFQATT, CDR2 SNEGSKA (reference sequence). CDR3 length equals 13 residues. In DNA, the CDR3 is TGCAGTGCATGGGGGACCTCCTACAATGAGCAGTTCTTC. This encodes CSAWGTSYNEQFF.

This clonotype was seen only a few times. The rearrangement uses TRBV4-1 and TRBJ2-7; 9 nucleotides match TRBD2. In germline, CDR1 is MGHRA, CDR2 YSYEKL. V shed 3 bases, J shed 4 bases, and the junction held 7 bases outside the gene matches. CDR3 length: 15 amino acids. The CDR3 reads CASSHRGGGAYEQYF. CDR3 nucleotides: TGCGCCAGCAGCCATCGCGGCGGGGGGGCTTACGAGCAGTACTTC.

At least ten counts were recorded for this clonotype. The V and J genes are TRBV6-1 and TRBJ1-1; D is unresolved. Per the germline V gene, CDR1 is MNHNS and CDR2 is SASEGT. The V gene lost 6 bases and the J gene lost 6 bases, with 11 bases spanning the gap. The CDR3 length is 12 residues. As DNA, the CDR3 is TGTGCCAGCAGCCCCGGTTGGGCTGAAGCTTTCTTT. Protein: CASSPGWAEAFF.

About this clonotype itself: A read error may account for a junction end that differs from germline. The chain joins TRBV7-4 to TRBJ2-7, with D unresolved. This CDR3 is 14 amino acids long. From germline, CDR1 is SGHVT and CDR2 SQSDAQ. The CDR3 sequence: CANSLVAPTYEQYF. In DNA, the CDR3 is TGTGCCAACAGCTTAGTGGCCCCGACCTACGAGCAGTACTTC.

The rearrangement links TRBV2 to TRBJ2-1; D is undetermined. Trimming cost V 7 bases and J 7 bases, with 11 bases left between them. Germline-derived CDR1 and CDR2 are SNHLY and FYNNEI. This CDR3 comprises 12 residues. DNA for the CDR3: TGTGCCAGCACTCCCGGGTTTAATGAGCAGTTCTTC. Amino acids: CASTPGFNEQFF.

The rearrangement joins TRBV4-1 to TRBJ1-2, with unresolved D. The CDR3 extends over 14 amino acids. Trimming removed 0 bases at V and 2 bases at J, with 7 bases between. Germline CDR1 reads MGHRA; CDR2 reads YSYEKL. This CDR3 is CASSQEPYNYGYTF. The CDR3, as DNA: TGCGCCAGCAGCCAAGAGCCCTACAACTATGGCTACACCTTC.

The chain has TRBV29-1 and TRBJ2-3; D not resolved. Per the germline V gene, CDR1 is SQVTM and CDR2 is ANQGSEA. V lost 2 bases and J lost 4, with 7 bases in between. This CDR3 spans 12 amino acids. CDR3 in DNA: TGCAGCGTTGAACAGAATCCAGATACGCAGTATTTT. Its protein product is CSVEQNPDTQYF.

This chain links TRBV3-1 with TRBJ2-5; 7 nucleotides agree with TRBD2. Germline-derived CDR1 and CDR2 are LGHDT and YNNKEL (reference sequence). With V trimmed by 3 bases and J by 5 bases, 9 bases remained unmatched. The CDR3 spans 15 residues. CDR3 sequence (DNA): TGTGCCAGCAGCCAGGGGGGGGTTAGCGCGGAGACCCAGTACTTC. Translation gives CASSQGGVSAETQYF.

As concerns this clonotype: One junction end disagrees with the germline gene, perhaps due to a read error. The chain carries TRBV7-4 and TRBJ1-5; 7 bases fit TRBD1. The CDR3 covers 18 residues. From germline, CDR1 is SGHVT and CDR2 SQSDAQ. In nucleotides, the CDR3 is TGTGTCAGCAGCTTAGCTGTAGGCCAGGGGGGGAGCAATCAGCCCCAGCATTTT. The encoded protein is CVSSLAVGQGGSNQPQHF.